A single sample is the source of the 6 T cell receptor beta chains below, sequenced in a study of cytomegalovirus exposure and HLA in healthy donors. The PCR employed 60 Vbeta primers together with 13 Jbeta primers. Assay: immunoSEQ multiplex PCR; the TCRdb copy retains only in-frame clones and omits some. The sample consists of approximately 89,000 clones, 75% to 80% of them appearing once. The sample taken for sequencing was PBMCs. The source of these receptors is a young man in good health and CMV-seronegative.

The V and J genes are TRBV7-2 and TRBJ1-2; 8 bases agree with TRBD1. Trimming took 5 bases from V and 7 from J; bases not matched to a gene: 3. CDR1 and CDR2 from the germline V gene are SGHTA and FQGNSA. The CDR3 runs 12 residues. CDR3 sequence (DNA): TGTGCCAGCAGCCGGACAGGGCTTGGCTACACCTTC. Amino acid sequence: CASSRTGLGYTF.

This chain joins TRBV7-2 and TRBJ2-1, with 9 bases identical to TRBD2. Germline CDR1 reads SGHTA; CDR2 reads FQGNSA. The CDR3 spans 18 residues. Unmatched junction bases numbered 13, after V lost 0 bases and J lost 7 bases. The CDR3 DNA reads TGTGCCAGCAGCTTAGCGCCCTGGGCGGGGGGGAGGGGGAATGAGCAGTTCTTC. As protein: CASSLAPWAGGRGNEQFF.

The chain carries TRBV4-3 and TRBJ1-2; D is undetermined. Per the germline V gene, CDR1 is LGHNA and CDR2 is YSLEER. Trimming stripped 0 bases from V and 6 bases from J, with 23 bases between. The CDR3 has 18 residues. This CDR3 is CASSQERSAFVQIHGYTF. The CDR3 DNA follows: TGCGCCAGCAGCCAAGAACGGTCCGCCTTCGTACAGATCCATGGCTACACCTTC.

This clone is medium-sized within its sample. The chain is built from TRBV20-1 and TRBJ1-1; D unclear. The ends were cut back, 2 bases at V and 5 bases at J, with 6 bases in the middle. The CDR3 spans 11 residues. CDR1 and CDR2 (germline): DFQATT, SNEGSKA (reference sequence). CDR3 sequence: CSARPGTEAFF. The CDR3, as DNA: TGCAGTGCTAGACCCGGGACTGAAGCTTTCTTT.

V and J are TRBV7-2 and TRBJ2-7; D is possibly TRBD1 (6 bases). This CDR3 spans 16 amino acids. Germline assignment: CDR1 SGHTA and CDR2 FQGNSA. V was trimmed by 4 bases and J by 0 bases, leaving 16 bases between them. This chain's CDR3 is CASSSSFLRGSYEQYF. DNA of the CDR3: TGTGCCAGCAGCTCATCATTCCTCAGGGGCTCCTACGAGCAGTACTTC.

V usage is TRBV30 and J usage is TRBJ1-2; D is undetermined. The CDR3 extends over 13 amino acids. Per germline, CDR1 GTSNPN and CDR2 SVGIG (reference sequence). Trimming left V 2 bases short and J 1 base short, with 8 bases between. This chain's CDR3 is CAWSPRVNYGYTF. In DNA form, the CDR3 reads TGTGCCTGGAGTCCCCGGGTTAACTATGGCTACACCTTC.